Following are 5 T cell receptor beta chains from one sample sequenced in a study of CD8+CD57+ T cells in acquired aplastic anemia. Patients chosen for sequencing had CD8+CD57+ cells that had expanded, as shown by flow cytometry. The use of genomic DNA as template underpinned the TCR beta VDJ and CDR3 profiling. MiXCR, run by TCRdb on the reads, gives a single entry per CDR3 protein. The table includes about 160,000 distinct CDR3 sequences, about 45% detected once. The sequenced sample consisted of sorted CD4+, CD8+, or CD8+CD57+ T cells (not recorded which) from PBMCs. All receptors come from a human donor with aplastic anemia.

Details on this clonotype: A junction boundary mismatches the germline segment, possibly from a read error. The V and J genes are TRBV10-3 and TRBJ2-7; D is unclear. CDR3 size: 12 residues. CDR1 ENHRY and CDR2 SYGVKD come from the germline V gene. The CDR3 loop is CASATGSCEQYF. Here the CDR3 DNA reads TGTGCCAGCGCAACTGGCTCCTGCGAGCAGTACTTC.

The chain uses TRBV5-4 and TRBJ2-6; D is possibly TRBD1 (6 bases). Germline values: CDR1 SGHNT, CDR2 YYREEE (reference sequence). Trimming stripped 0 bases from V and 3 bases from J, with 10 bases between. The CDR3 runs to 16 residues. CDR3 sequence: CASSLDRASGANVLTF. The CDR3 DNA reads TGTGCCAGCAGCTTGGACAGGGCGAGTGGGGCCAACGTCCTGACTTTC.

The sample holds many counts of this clonotype. J is TRBJ2-1 and V is TRBV19; D uncertain. CDR3 length equals 14 residues. Germline-derived CDR1 and CDR2 are LNHDA and SQIVND (reference sequence). Trimming took off 4 bases at V and 3 bases at J, with 10 bases between the two ends. Here the CDR3 reads CASSKGFLYNEQFF. The DNA of the CDR3 is TGTGCCAGTAGTAAGGGTTTCCTCTACAATGAGCAGTTCTTC.

This clonotype has just one count. Germline and junction disagree at one end, which may indicate a read error. The CDR3 loop is CATSRDGLERGEQLF. CDR3 sequence (DNA): TGTGCCACCAGCAGAGATGGACTGGAAAGAGGTGAGCAGCTCTTC. This chain links TRBV15 with TRBJ2-1; TRBD2 is a possible D gene (5 bases). The CDR3 is 15 amino acids. Germline assignment: CDR1 LNHNV and CDR2 YYDKDF (reference sequence).

This clonotype was seen at least ten times. The rearrangement uses TRBV2 and TRBJ1-4; D gene ambiguous. The germline gives CDR1 SNHLY, CDR2 FYNNEI. CDR3 length: 11 residues. V gave up 8 bases and J gave up 4 bases, with 5 bases separating them. The CDR3 bases are TGTGCCAGCTACGGTAATGAAAAACTGTTTTTT. Its translation is CASYGNEKLFF.